This T cell receptor beta chain was sequenced for a study of control samples from healthy donors and cancer patients. Assay used: immunoSEQ multiplex PCR; TCRdb lists only in-frame clones, some missing. Here the sample spans some 190,000 clones, roughly nine tenths being singletons. Germline V gene lookup returns CDR1 MNHNS and CDR2 SASEGT. V dropped 0 bases and J dropped 0; count of bases not matched to a gene: 3. The CDR3 has 16 amino acids. This clonotype originated in a man younger than 45 in good health. This chain joins TRBV6-1 and TRBJ1-2; 8 nucleotides match TRBD1. The source material was blood. The CDR3 region has the DNA TGTGCCAGCAGTGAAGCCCTACAGGGGGCTAACTATGGCTACACCTTC. This encodes CASSEALQGANYGYTF.